The rows below give T cell receptor beta chains drawn from one sample of a study of T cell responses to AZD1222 COVID-19 vaccine. Assay used: immunoSEQ multiplex PCR; TCRdb lists only in-frame clones, some missing. The top ten clones hold around 10% of a sample with 95,000 to 150,000 clones, 85% to 90% of them seen once. Source: peripheral blood, taken on day 0 of MenACWY control vaccination. These receptors were obtained from an adult in good health. CDR3s include the opening cysteine and the closing phenylalanine or tryptophan. The order of the fields is D gene, V gene, J gene, clone size, CDR3 protein, CDR3 DNA. A D gene is named only where the DNA matches it firmly. Clone size, where shown, is once, few, many, or a class for clones that have expanded.

.	TRBV5-1	TRBJ1-2	once	CASSLGDTNYGYTF	TGCGCCAGCAGCTTGGGGGACACTAACTATGGCTACACCTTC
.	TRBV5-8	TRBJ1-4	.	CASSLGNEKLFF	TGTGCCAGCAGCTTGGGTAATGAAAAACTGTTTTTT
TRBD2	TRBV10-3	TRBJ2-7	.	CAIQSTSGSIGQYF	TGTGCCATCCAATCGACTAGCGGGAGTATCGGGCAGTACTTC
.	TRBV7-9	TRBJ1-4	.	CASSLDGGPANEKLFF	TGTGCCAGCAGCTTAGACGGAGGGCCGGCTAATGAAAAACTGTTTTTT
TRBD1	TRBV10-3	TRBJ1-6	.	CAIRAGTDNSPLHF	TGTGCCATCAGAGCCGGGACAGACAATTCACCCCTCCACTTT
.	TRBV27	TRBJ2-1	once	CASSFPRGDAYNEQFF	TGTGCCAGCAGTTTCCCCCGGGGCGACGCCTACAATGAGCAGTTCTTC
.	TRBV20-1	TRBJ2-1	.	CSASGVIIAGSSYNEQFF	TGCAGTGCTAGTGGGGTTATTATCGCGGGGAGCTCCTACAATGAGCAGTTCTTC
.	TRBV6-4	TRBJ2-2	few	CASSDWLAVGELFF	TGTGCCAGCAGTGATTGGCTAGCTGTCGGGGAGCTGTTTTTT
.	TRBV6-2/TRBV6-3	TRBJ2-7	.	CASSSDSIKGQYF	TGTGCCAGCAGTTCCGACAGTATTAAGGGGCAGTACTTC
.	TRBV4-1	TRBJ2-1	.	CASTRAGGPDNEQFF	TGCGCCAGCACCCGGGCCGGCGGGCCCGACAATGAGCAGTTCTTC
TRBD1	TRBV5-1	TRBJ1-5	.	CASSLEGASNQPQHF	TGCGCCAGCAGCTTAGAGGGGGCGAGCAATCAGCCCCAGCATTTT
.	TRBV2	TRBJ2-7	.	CASSQNLYEQYF	TGTGCCAGCTCCCAGAACCTCTACGAGCAGTACTTC
.	TRBV5-6	TRBJ1-1	.	CASSLVPRGVEAFF	TGTGCCAGCAGCTTGGTACCGCGTGGGGTTGAAGCTTTCTTT
.	TRBV6-1	TRBJ2-1	.	CASSDFSGSYNEQFF	TGTGCCAGCAGTGATTTTTCTGGATCCTACAATGAGCAGTTCTTC
.	TRBV9	TRBJ1-2	once	CASSVSGNYGYTF	TGTGCCAGCAGCGTATCAGGGAACTATGGCTACACCTTC
TRBD1	TRBV19	TRBJ1-6	.	CASTRSGQGAGGSPLHF	TGTGCCAGTACCAGATCGGGACAGGGGGCCGGTGGTTCACCCCTCCACTTT
TRBD1	TRBV7-7	TRBJ2-7	.	CASSQGTGGLDEQYF	TGTGCCAGCAGCCAGGGGACAGGGGGTTTAGACGAGCAGTACTTC
.	TRBV21-1	TRBJ1-1	.	CASSKGDRPNTEAFF	TGTGCCAGCAGCAAAGGTGACAGGCCAAACACTGAAGCTTTCTTT
.	TRBV5-1	TRBJ2-7	.	CASSLAGRQSYEQYF	TGCGCCAGCAGCTTGGCGGGCAGGCAATCCTACGAGCAGTACTTC
TRBD2	TRBV3-1/TRBV3-2	TRBJ2-1	.	CASSQSFRDRGLAGGSYNEQFF	TGTGCCAGCAGCCAGTCTTTCCGGGATCGGGGGTTAGCGGGAGGATCGTACAATGAGCAGTTCTTC
TRBD1	TRBV13	TRBJ1-2	.	CASSARGTAYGYTF	TGTGCCAGCAGCGCCCGAGGGACAGCCTATGGCTACACCTTC
TRBD2	TRBV5-5	TRBJ2-5	.	CASSLAKRTSGTPIQYF	TGTGCCAGCAGCTTGGCGAAACGTACTAGCGGGACCCCGATTCAGTACTTC
TRBD1	TRBV6-5	TRBJ1-2	.	CASSYGQGADGYTF	TGTGCCAGCAGTTATGGTCAGGGGGCGGATGGCTACACCTTC
.	TRBV12-3/TRBV12-4	TRBJ2-1	.	CASSTGNEQFF	TGTGCCAGCAGTACAGGGAATGAGCAGTTCTTC
.	TRBV6-4	TRBJ2-3	.	CASSDSLAGYTQYF	TGTGCCAGCAGTGACTCGCTTGCGGGATATACGCAGTATTTT
.	TRBV5-4	TRBJ2-7	.	CASSLRDRNEQYF	TGTGCCAGCAGCTTGCGGGACCGAAACGAGCAGTACTTC
.	TRBV28	TRBJ2-7	.	CASSLRGLSMDEQYF	TGTGCCAGCAGTTTACGGGGGCTTAGTATGGACGAGCAGTACTTC
TRBD1	TRBV5-6	TRBJ1-2	.	CASSSGQGASGYTF	TGTGCCAGCAGCAGCGGACAGGGGGCTTCTGGCTACACCTTC
.	TRBV5-4	TRBJ1-1	once	CASSLGHQGRTEAFF	TGTGCCAGCAGCTTGGGACACCAGGGACGGACTGAAGCTTTCTTT
TRBD2	TRBV7-3	TRBJ2-1	.	CASSLTFGGRFNEQFF	TGTGCCAGCAGCTTAACGTTTGGCGGGAGATTTAATGAGCAGTTCTTC
.	TRBV7-2	TRBJ1-2	.	CASSDSTGYGYTF	TGTGCCAGCAGCGACAGTACAGGCTATGGCTACACCTTC
.	TRBV6-5	TRBJ1-3	.	CASSYGGASGNTIYF	TGTGCCAGCAGTTACGGGGGGGCTTCTGGAAACACCATATATTTT
TRBD1	TRBV27	TRBJ1-2	once	CASRAPTGTGAYNYGYTF	TGTGCCAGCAGAGCTCCCACCGGGACAGGGGCCTATAACTATGGCTACACCTTC
TRBD2	TRBV5-6	TRBJ2-2	.	CASSLREGWGAGELFF	TGTGCCAGCAGCCTCAGGGAGGGTTGGGGGGCCGGGGAGCTGTTTTTT
TRBD1	TRBV4-1	TRBJ1-1	.	CASSQWDSSWDTEAFF	TGCGCCAGCAGCCAATGGGACAGTTCCTGGGACACTGAAGCTTTCTTT
.	TRBV6-5	TRBJ1-3	.	CASTVNSGNTIYF	TGTGCCAGCACGGTAAACTCTGGAAACACCATATATTTT
TRBD1	TRBV11-2	TRBJ1-4	.	CASSPPEQGVQKLFF	TGTGCCAGCAGCCCCCCCGAGCAGGGGGTTCAAAAACTGTTTTTT
TRBD1	TRBV7-9	TRBJ1-3	.	CATISGTGFVGNTIYF	TGTGCCACCATCTCGGGGACAGGGTTTGTTGGAAACACCATATATTTT
.	TRBV10-3	TRBJ1-3	.	CAISTGNPSGNTIYF	TGTGCCATCAGTACAGGGAACCCGTCTGGAAACACCATATATTTT
TRBD1	TRBV7-2	TRBJ1-4	.	CASSPGQGSEKLFF	TGTGCCAGCAGCCCGGGACAGGGTAGTGAAAAACTGTTTTTT
.	TRBV6-6	TRBJ2-3	.	CASSYSSQGGPDTQYF	TGTGCCAGCAGTTACTCGAGTCAGGGTGGCCCAGATACGCAGTATTTT
TRBD1	TRBV7-2	TRBJ2-1	once	CASSSGQGAHEQFF	TGTGCCAGCAGCTCGGGACAGGGGGCCCATGAGCAGTTCTTC
.	TRBV6-6	TRBJ2-6	.	CASSPQMYSGANVLTF	TGTGCCAGCAGCCCTCAGATGTACTCTGGGGCCAACGTCCTGACTTTC
.	TRBV6-6	TRBJ1-4	.	CASSYVGTAGSEKLFF	TGTGCCAGCAGTTACGTCGGGACGGCCGGATCGGAAAAACTGTTTTTT
TRBD1	TRBV30	TRBJ1-2	.	CAWSGDRRSNKDGYTF	TGTGCCTGGAGTGGGGACAGACGCTCCAATAAGGATGGCTACACCTTC
.	TRBV15	TRBJ1-2	.	CATSRDMGQGYGYTF	TGTGCCACCAGCAGAGATATGGGGCAGGGCTATGGCTACACCTTC
.	TRBV11-2	TRBJ2-7	.	CASSLDIWSSYEQYF	TGTGCCAGCAGCTTAGACATATGGTCCTCCTACGAGCAGTACTTC
TRBD1	TRBV10-3	TRBJ1-5	once	CAISEWGQGTQPQHF	TGTGCCATCAGTGAGTGGGGACAGGGGACTCAGCCCCAGCATTTT
TRBD2	TRBV7-2	TRBJ2-1	.	CASSLIGTRAYNEQFF	TGTGCCAGCAGCTTAATTGGGACTAGAGCCTACAATGAGCAGTTCTTC
.	TRBV3-1/TRBV3-2	TRBJ1-4	.	CASSQTHTNEKLFF	TGTGCCAGCAGCCAAACCCATACGAATGAAAAACTGTTTTTT
TRBD2	TRBV13	TRBJ2-7	once	CASSRGLEWYEQYF	TGTGCCAGCAGCCGAGGACTAGAATGGTACGAGCAGTACTTC
TRBD2	TRBV6-1	TRBJ2-1	few	CASSATGTSGRTDEQFF	TGTGCCAGCAGTGCGACCGGGACTAGCGGGAGGACAGATGAGCAGTTCTTC
.	TRBV4-2	TRBJ2-5	.	CASSQEEGSQETQYF	TGTGCCAGCAGCCAAGAGGAGGGGTCACAAGAGACCCAGTACTTC
.	TRBV18	TRBJ1-1	.	CASSPLGRTNTEAFF	TGTGCCAGCTCACCGTTAGGACGGACGAACACTGAAGCTTTCTTT